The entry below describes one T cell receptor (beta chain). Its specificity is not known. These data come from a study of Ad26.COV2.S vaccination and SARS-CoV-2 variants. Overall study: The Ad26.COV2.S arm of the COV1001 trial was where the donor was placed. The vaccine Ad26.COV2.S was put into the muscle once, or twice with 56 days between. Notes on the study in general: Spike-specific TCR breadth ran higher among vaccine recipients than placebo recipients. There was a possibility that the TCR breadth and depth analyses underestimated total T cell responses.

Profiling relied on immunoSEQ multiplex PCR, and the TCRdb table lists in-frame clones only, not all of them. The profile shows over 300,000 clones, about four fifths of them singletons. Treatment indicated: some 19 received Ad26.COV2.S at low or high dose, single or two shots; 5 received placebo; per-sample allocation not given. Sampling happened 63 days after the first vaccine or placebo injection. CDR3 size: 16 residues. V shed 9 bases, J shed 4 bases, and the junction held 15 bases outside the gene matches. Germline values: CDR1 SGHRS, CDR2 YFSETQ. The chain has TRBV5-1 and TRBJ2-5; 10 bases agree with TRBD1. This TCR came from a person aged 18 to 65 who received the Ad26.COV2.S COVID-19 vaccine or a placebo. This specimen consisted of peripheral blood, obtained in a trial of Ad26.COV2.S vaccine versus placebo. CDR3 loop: CATRTGGSLVGETQYF. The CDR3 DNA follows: TGCGCCACCCGGACAGGGGGTAGCCTGGTAGGAGAGACCCAGTACTTC.